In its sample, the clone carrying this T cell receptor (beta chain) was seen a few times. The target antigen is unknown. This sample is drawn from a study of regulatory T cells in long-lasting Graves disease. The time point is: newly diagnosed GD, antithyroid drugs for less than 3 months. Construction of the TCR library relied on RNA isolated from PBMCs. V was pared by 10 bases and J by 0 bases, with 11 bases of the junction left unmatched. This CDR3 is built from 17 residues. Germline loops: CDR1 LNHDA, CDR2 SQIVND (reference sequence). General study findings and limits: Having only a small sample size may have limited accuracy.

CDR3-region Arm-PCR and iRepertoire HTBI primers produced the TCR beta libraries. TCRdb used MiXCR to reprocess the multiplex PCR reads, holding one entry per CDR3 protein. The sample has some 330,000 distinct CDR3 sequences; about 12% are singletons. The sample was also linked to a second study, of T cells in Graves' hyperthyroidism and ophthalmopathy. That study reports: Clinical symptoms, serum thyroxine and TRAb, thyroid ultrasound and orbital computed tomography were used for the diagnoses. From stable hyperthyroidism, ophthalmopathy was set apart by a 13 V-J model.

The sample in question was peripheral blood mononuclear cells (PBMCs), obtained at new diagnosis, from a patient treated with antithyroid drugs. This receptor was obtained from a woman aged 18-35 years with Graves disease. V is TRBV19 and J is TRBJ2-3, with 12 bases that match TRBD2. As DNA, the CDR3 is TGTGCCACACAGAGCGGGACTAGCGGGTTTAGCACAGATACGCAGTATTTT. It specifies CATQSGTSGFSTDTQYF.